The 11 T cell receptor beta chains reported below all come from one sample, sequenced in a study of blood T cell repertoires in COVID-19. The repertoire was sequenced with immunoSEQ multiplex PCR; TCRdb's copy has only in-frame clones and lacks some. In the table there are roughly 250,000 clones, more than 75% of which are singletons. Source material: PBMCs or T cells enriched from blood (not recorded which). The receptors shown here come from a woman in her forties with acute COVID-19.

This clone was detected a few times. The chain carries TRBV19 and TRBJ2-1, with 10 bases aligning to TRBD2. The length of the CDR3 is 15 residues. Germline values: CDR1 LNHDA, CDR2 SQIVND (reference sequence). Losses at the gene ends were 4 bases for V and 4 bases for J; bases not matched to a gene: 4. Here the CDR3 DNA reads TGTGCCAGTAGTACCGGACTAGCGGAGTACAATGAGCAGTTCTTC. Translation gives CASSTGLAEYNEQFF.

The V call is TRBV6-5, the J call TRBJ1-5; no definite D call. With 6 bases removed from V and 6 bases from J, the gap between germline ends came to 18 bases. The germline V gene has CDR1 MNHEY and CDR2 SVGAGI. This CDR3 comprises 15 residues. This CDR3 reads CASRSFGEEGQPQHF. CDR3 DNA: TGTGCCAGCAGATCGTTTGGGGAGGAGGGTCAGCCCCAGCATTTT.

V gene TRBV7-9 combines with J gene TRBJ1-2; unclear D gene. The V gene lost 1 base and the J gene lost 2 bases, with 8 bases spanning the gap. This CDR3 contains 14 residues. Germline V gene sequence: CDR1 SEHNR, CDR2 FQNEAQ (reference sequence). CDR3 protein: CASSLGAENYGYTF. In DNA form, the CDR3 reads TGTGCCAGCAGCTTAGGAGCGGAAAACTATGGCTACACCTTC.

As concerns this clone: This same CDR3 is encoded by further DNA sequences in the sample. The J gene is TRBJ2-1, the V gene TRBV7-2, with D perhaps matching TRBD2 (5 bases). The ends were cut back, 1 base at V and 0 bases at J, with 7 bases in the middle. This CDR3 has 15 residues. Per germline, CDR1 SGHTA and CDR2 FQGNSA. The CDR3 DNA follows: TGTGCCAGCAGCTTAGTGGGGAGCTCCTACAATGAGCAGTTCTTC. Translating gives CASSLVGSSYNEQFF.

This chain links TRBV7-3 with TRBJ2-7; D remains ambiguous. The CDR3 covers 15 residues. Trimming removed 1 base from V and 2 bases from J, with 12 bases in between. Germline V gene sequence: CDR1 SGHTA, CDR2 FQGTGA. CDR3 residues: CASSLIAGLAYEQYF. CDR3 nucleotide sequence: TGTGCCAGCAGCTTAATCGCAGGCCTGGCCTACGAGCAGTACTTC.

The V gene is TRBV29-1, the J gene TRBJ2-7, with 7 bases that match TRBD1. Germline lookup yields CDR1 SQVTM and CDR2 ANQGSEA. The CDR3 contains 14 residues. V dropped 7 bases and J dropped 2; count of bases not matched to a gene: 11. The CDR3 protein is CSETGVQGTYEQYF. The CDR3 DNA follows: TGCAGCGAAACAGGGGTTCAGGGGACCTACGAGCAGTACTTC.

This rearrangement joins TRBV12-5 to TRBJ1-5; 12 bases map to TRBD1. The CDR3 has 15 amino acids. Germline-derived CDR1 and CDR2 are LGHNT and FRNRAP. J was trimmed by 7 bases and V by 5 bases; bases with no gene match: 6. The CDR3 DNA reads TGTGCTAGTGGTACGGGACAGGGGGCCTTCCAGCCCCAGCATTTT. The encoded protein is CASGTGQGAFQPQHF.

The gene calls are TRBV10-3 and TRBJ2-7; possibly TRBD1 for D (6 bases). CDR3 length: 15 residues. Germline CDR1 ENHRY, CDR2 SYGVKD. Trimming pared 8 bases from V and 2 bases from J, leaving 19 bases between. DNA of the CDR3: TGTGCCATCGAGGACCGGGACACAAAAGCCTACGAGCAGTACTTC. Amino acids: CAIEDRDTKAYEQYF.

This chain joins TRBV5-1 and TRBJ2-1; 7 positions match TRBD2. The germline V gene has CDR1 SGHRS and CDR2 YFSETQ. This CDR3 is 16 amino acids long. V gave up 7 bases and J gave up 6 bases; unmatched junction bases: 16. The CDR3 loop reads CASATGREPSRNEQFF. CDR3 DNA: TGCGCCAGCGCCACGGGGCGGGAGCCCTCTCGCAATGAGCAGTTCTTC.

This clone was seen just once. The chain recombines TRBV7-3 with TRBJ2-1, with 8 bases identical to TRBD2. The CDR3 extends over 17 amino acids. CDR1 and CDR2 (germline): SGHTA, FQGTGA. With V trimmed by 5 bases and J by 7 bases, 16 bases remained unmatched. CDR3 protein: CASSPGMSRASGNEQFF. CDR3 nucleotides: TGTGCCAGCAGCCCCGGGATGTCGAGGGCTAGCGGGAATGAGCAGTTCTTC.

The table lists this clone with a few counts. The chain joins TRBV11-3 to TRBJ2-2; possible D gene TRBD1, 6 bases. This CDR3 region has 18 residues. The germline V and J ends were trimmed by 3 bases and 4 bases, with 21 bases remaining between them. Germline loops: CDR1 SGHNT, CDR2 YENEEA. CDR3 protein: CASSFNRVDLRGTGELFF. Written as DNA, the CDR3 is TGTGCCAGCAGCTTCAACAGGGTGGACCTTAGAGGCACCGGGGAGCTGTTTTTT.